This is a list of T cell receptor delta chains from one sample in a study of gamma-delta T cells after stem cell transplantation. TCRdb used CATT to re-call clones from the RT-PCR reads. The sample has 600 or so delta-chain clones; about 16% are singletons. The sequenced sample consisted of gamma-delta T cells. These receptors were taken from a human donor. It is not recorded whose cells these are; they may come from a transplant donor. Both conserved end residues are part of each CDR3. A D gene is named only where the DNA matches it firmly. Expanded clones get a size class; other rows say once, few or many, or leave the size out.

V	J	D	size	DNA	CDR3
TRDV2	TRDJ1	TRDD3	-	TGTGCCTGTGACTCCCTGGGGGATCCCCTCACCGATAAACTCATCTTT	CACDSLGDPLTDKLIF
TRDV1	TRDJ1	TRDD3	few	TGTGCTCTTGGGGCACCCAAGCACCTACGAGGGGATGGGGGAGCCCACACCGATAAACTCATCTTT	CALGAPKHLRGDGGAHTDKLIF
TRDV2	TRDJ1	TRDD3	-	TGTGCCTGTGACGGCATGGGGGATACGAGAACCGATAAACTCATCTTT	CACDGMGDTRTDKLIF
TRDV1	TRDJ1	TRDD3	few	TGTGCTCTTGGGGAACTGGTCCCAAGGGGGGGATACCGATTTTACACCGATAAACTCATCTTT	CALGELVPRGGYRFYTDKLIF
TRDV2	TRDJ1	-	-	TGTGCCTGTGACATGTGGGGGGGACACACCGATAAACTCATCTTT	CACDMWGGHTDKLIF
TRDV2	TRDJ1	TRDD3	large	TGTGCCTGTGATGCCTTACTGGGGGACTACACCGATAAACTCATCTTT	CACDALLGDYTDKLIF
TRDV2	TRDJ3	TRDD3	-	TGTGCCTGTGACACCGTTCTGGGGGATACAAGCTCCTGTGACACCCGACAGATGTTTTTC	CACDTVLGDTSSCDTRQMFF
TRDV1	TRDJ1	TRDD3	-	TGTGCTCTTGGGGAAATAACTGGGGGATACAGGAGCACCGATAAACTCATCTTT	CALGEITGGYRSTDKLIF
TRDV3	TRDJ1	-	medium-sized	TGTGCCTCTGGCCCCCTTCCTGGGGGGACCCCCGATAAACTCATCTTT	CASGPLPGGTPDKLIF
TRAV29/DV5	TRDJ1	TRDD3	medium-sized	TGTGCAGCAAGCGATAAGGGAGGGATACTGGGGGATCTCTACACCGATAAACTCATCTTT	CAASDKGGILGDLYTDKLIF
TRDV1	TRDJ1	-	medium-sized	TGTGCTCTTGGGGAACTCTTAGGGTCCTTCCTGATCGACCCTGAACCCTACGGCCTGGGGGAACTCATCTTT	CALGELLGSFLIDPEPYGLGELIF
TRDV1	TRDJ1	TRDD3	few	TGTGCTCTTGGGGAAATAACTGGGGGATACACGTACACCGATAAACTCATCTTT	CALGEITGGYTYTDKLIF
TRDV2	TRDJ1	TRDD3	-	TGTGCCTGTGACACTGTTACTGGGGGGCTCTACACCGATAAACTCATCTTT	CACDTVTGGLYTDKLIF
TRDV2	TRDJ1	TRDD3	few	TGTGCCTGTGACACCCTACTTGGGGATACGGGCGGCGATAAACTCATCTTT	CACDTLLGDTGGDKLIF
TRDV2	TRDJ1	TRDD3	few	TGTGCCTGTGACCCAGTCCTACGCGGGGTACTGGGGGATACTAACACCGATAAACTCATCTTT	CACDPVLRGVLGDTNTDKLIF
TRDV1	TRDJ1	TRDD2	-	TGTGCTCTTGTGGAACTTACCTTCCTAAGTAGTAGGTGGGTTAGGATGGACACCGATAAACTCATCTTT	CALVELTFLSSRWVRMDTDKLIF
TRDV2	TRDJ1	TRDD3	-	TGTGCCTGTGACACGCTGGGGGATACCACACTGTACACCGATAAACTCATCTTT	CACDTLGDTTLYTDKLIF
TRDV2	TRDJ1	TRDD3	-	TGTGCCTGTGACCCTATTGGCGGTGGGGATAACCTAAGGCACACCGATAAACTCATCTTT	CACDPIGGGDNLRHTDKLIF
TRDV1	TRDJ1	TRDD3	medium-sized	TGTGCTCTTGGGGAGAAGCGTTTCTCGTACTGGGGGATACAGGGGTACACCGATAAACTCATCTTT	CALGEKRFSYWGIQGYTDKLIF
TRDV1	TRDJ1	-	-	TGTGCTCTTGGGGAACTCACGTTAAGCCTTCCTACACTGTTCGTACTGGGGGATACCGATAAACTCATCTTT	CALGELTLSLPTLFVLGDTDKLIF
TRDV1	TRDJ1	TRDD3	-	TGTGCTCTTGGGGCACCCCTACATGAAGAACTGTGGTCTGGGAAGTACTGGGGTGGGTACACCGATAAACTCATCTTC	CALGAPLHEELWSGKYWGGYTDKLIF
TRDV3	TRDJ1	TRDD3	medium-sized	TGTGCCACTGCTTACCCCTGGGGGATTCGGTACACCGATAAACTCATCTTT	CATAYPWGIRYTDKLIF
TRDV1	TRDJ1	TRDD3	few	TGTGCTCTTGGGGAAATAACTGGGGGATACGGACGCGATAAACTCATCTTT	CALGEITGGYGRDKLIF
TRDV2	TRDJ1	TRDD3	few	TGTGCCTGTGAACCGGTGGGGGACATCGACACCGATAAACTCATCTTT	CACEPVGDIDTDKLIF
TRDV2	TRDJ4	-	few	TGTGCCTGTGACACCGAGGCAGGGTTTCATAGCTTTAGACCCCTGATCTTT	CACDTEAGFHSFRPLIF
TRDV1	TRDJ1	-	medium-sized	TGTGCTCTTGGGATAATCGGGTACACCGATAAACTCATCTTT	CALGIIGYTDKLIF
TRDV2	TRDJ1	-	-	TGTGCCTGTGACACCGTGGGACAAAAGGTCACCGATAAACTCATCTTT	CACDTVGQKVTDKLIF